A single sample is the source of the 21 T cell receptor beta chains below, sequenced in a study of patients and donors after allogeneic stem cell transplantation. TCRdb used MiXCR to reprocess the RT-PCR reads, holding one entry per CDR3 protein. The sample consists of 920,000 or so distinct CDR3 sequences, approximately 18% of them appearing once. Sequencing was carried out using blood, either unsorted or a sorted T cell fraction (not recorded which). These TCRs come from a human donor who was either an allogeneic HSCT recipient or a stem cell or donor lymphocyte infusion donor (not recorded which). It is not recorded whose cells these are; they may come from a transplant donor.

The rearrangement joins TRBV2 to TRBJ2-1, with D perhaps matching TRBD2 (6 bases). Germline V lookup: CDR1 SNHLY, CDR2 FYNNEI. The V gene lost 3 bases and the J gene lost 4 bases, with 10 bases spanning the gap. CDR3 size: 14 residues. The CDR3 loop is CASSDGRGYNEQFF. The CDR3 region has the DNA TGTGCCAGCAGTGACGGGCGGGGATACAATGAGCAGTTCTTC.

A few counts support this clonotype. The chain joins TRBV4-2 to TRBJ1-2; D remains ambiguous. Trimming stripped 4 bases from V and 8 bases from J, with 17 bases between. The germline V gene has CDR1 LGHNA and CDR2 YNFKEQ. This CDR3 is built from 14 residues. The CDR3 loop reads CASSLARRSVGYTF. The CDR3 DNA is TGTGCCAGCAGCCTTGCAAGGCGGAGCGTGGGCTACACCTTC.

This clonotype came up a few times. The chain uses TRBV5-1 and TRBJ1-2, with a possible D match to TRBD1 (6 bases). The V end lost 6 bases, the J end lost 7 bases, and 22 bases lay between the germline ends. The germline gives CDR1 SGHRS, CDR2 YFSETQ. CDR3 length: 15 amino acids. CDR3 region: CASTLLQGTDRGYTF. CDR3 coding DNA: TGCGCCAGCACCCTTTTACAGGGTACGGATCGTGGCTACACCTTC.

This clonotype was detected only a few times. This chain joins TRBV11-1 and TRBJ2-7; D not resolved. V was shortened by 3 bases and J by 4 bases, with 7 bases between the two germline ends. This CDR3 has 12 amino acids. Germline V gene lookup returns CDR1 SGHAT and CDR2 FQDESV (reference sequence). CDR3 sequence: CASSFHGYEQYF. The CDR3 DNA follows: TGTGCCAGCAGCTTTCACGGATACGAGCAGTACTTC. The full variable domain, with the rest looked up from reference TRBV11-1 and TRBJ2-7, is EAEVAQSPRYKITEKSQAVAFWCDPISGHATLYWYRQILGQGPELLVQFQDESVVDDSQLPKDRFSAERLKGVDSTLKIQPAELGDSAMYLCASSFHGYEQYFGPGTRLTVT.

This chain joins TRBV7-7 and TRBJ2-1; a weak D match, TRBD2 (5 bases). Germline loops: CDR1 SSHAT, CDR2 FNYEAQ (reference sequence). The CDR3 length is 14 residues. Between the trimmed V and J ends, which lost 2 bases and 9 bases, there was a span of 14 bases. In DNA, the CDR3 is TGTGCCAGCAGCTTAAGATCGGGGTGGGGTGAGCAGTTCTTC. Translated, it gives CASSLRSGWGEQFF.

The chain links TRBV6-5 to TRBJ2-2, with no clear D. This CDR3 is 14 amino acids long. Per the germline V gene, CDR1 is MNHEY and CDR2 is SVGAGI. The ends were cut back, 2 bases at V and 6 bases at J, with 10 bases in the middle. The CDR3 region is CASSYMGIAGELFF. In DNA, the CDR3 is TGTGCCAGCAGTTACATGGGAATTGCCGGGGAGCTGTTTTTT.

A few counts support this clonotype. The chain couples TRBV4-2 to TRBJ1-2, with TRBD1 matching 7 bases. Looked up from germline, CDR1 is LGHNA and CDR2 is YNFKEQ. Germline trimming cut 5 bases from V and 6 bases from J; bases unmatched to any gene: 12. The CDR3 contains 15 residues. Here the CDR3 DNA reads TGTGCCAGCAGCGCCCCCCGGGGAGGGGGCGATGGCTACACCTTC. As protein: CASSAPRGGGDGYTF.

The rearrangement links TRBV11-2 to TRBJ2-3; D uncertain. The germline gives CDR1 SGHAT, CDR2 FQNNGV. The V end lost 5 bases, the J end lost 1 base, and 16 bases lay between the germline ends. The CDR3 has 16 residues. CDR3 sequence reads: CASSPNPRGRTDTQYF. Here the CDR3 DNA reads TGTGCCAGCAGCCCTAACCCCCGCGGACGCACAGATACGCAGTATTTT.

This clonotype has just a few counts. CDR3 sequence: CASSLAGGREQFF. The CDR3 DNA reads as TGTGCCAGCAGCTTGGCAGGGGGCCGTGAGCAGTTCTTC. The chain carries TRBV5-6 and TRBJ2-1, with 8 bases that match TRBD1. The J segment lost 9 bases and the V segment lost 0 bases, leaving 2 bases of the junction unmatched. The CDR3 is 13 residues long. Per germline, CDR1 SGHDT and CDR2 YYEEEE.

V is TRBV6-1 and J is TRBJ1-4, with no clear D. The CDR3 totals 15 residues. Germline V gene data show CDR1 as MNHNS and CDR2 as SASEGT. V lost 6 bases, J lost 0 bases, and 11 bases lay in between. CDR3 amino acids: CASRTDGSTNEKLFF. CDR3 in DNA: TGTGCCAGCAGAACCGACGGTTCAACTAATGAAAAACTGTTTTTT.

This clonotype turned up a few times. The chain joins TRBV20-1 to TRBJ1-5; D possibly corresponds to TRBD1 (5 bases). CDR1 is DFQATT and CDR2 is SNEGSKA in the germline V gene (reference sequence). This CDR3 has 18 amino acids. V dropped 6 bases and J dropped 4 bases, with 28 bases sitting between them. The CDR3 is CSARDQQGVNRGNQPQHF. CDR3 coding DNA: TGCAGTGCGCGGGACCAACAAGGAGTTAACAGAGGGAATCAGCCCCAGCATTTT.

This clonotype was found a few times. With a much larger clone just one base away, this may be a read error. This rearrangement joins TRBV10-3 to TRBJ2-5; D call uncertain. Germline CDR1 and CDR2: ENHRY and SYGVKD. The CDR3 is 11 amino acids. The V and J ends lost 2 bases and 5 bases respectively, with 3 bases between them. CDR3 coding DNA: TGTGCCATCAGTGAGGGGGAGACCCAGTACTTC. It encodes CAISEGETQYF.

The chain is built from TRBV7-9 and TRBJ1-2, with D possibly matching TRBD1 (5 bases). Deletions cut 2 bases from V and 6 bases from J, with 16 bases between. The CDR3 has 15 residues. Germline assignment: CDR1 SEHNR and CDR2 FQNEAQ (reference sequence). For the CDR3, the DNA is TGTGCCAGCAGCTTAATGGTCTCCTGGGGCGATGGCTACACCTTC. It codes for CASSLMVSWGDGYTF.

The V call is TRBV3-1, the J call TRBJ1-2, with D possibly matching TRBD1 (5 bases). CDR3 size: 13 residues. Trimming took off 5 bases at V and 7 bases at J, with 14 bases between the two ends. Germline V gives CDR1 LGHDT, CDR2 YNNKEL (reference sequence). The CDR3 nucleotides read TGTGCCAGCAGCGGGGGGAAAGCAACTGGCTACACCTTC. Amino acid sequence: CASSGGKATGYTF.

The chain joins TRBV11-2 to TRBJ2-1, with D possibly being TRBD1 (6 bases). CDR1 is SGHAT and CDR2 is FQNNGV in the germline V gene. V lost 1 base, J lost 3 bases, and 16 bases lay in between. The CDR3 is 17 amino acids. The CDR3 nucleotides read TGTGCCAGCAGCTTAGCGTCTACGGGACAATTCTACAATGAGCAGTTCTTC. This encodes CASSLASTGQFYNEQFF.

DNA of the CDR3: TGCGCCAGCAGTCAAAAACTAGACTACAATGAGCAGTTCTTC. Translating it yields CASSQKLDYNEQFF. V gene TRBV23-1 combines with J gene TRBJ2-1; the D gene is possibly TRBD2 (5 bases). TRBV23-1 is an ORF for which the function is uncertain. Deletions cut 2 bases from V and 3 bases from J, with 8 bases between. This CDR3 is built from 14 residues.

This clonotype turned up a few times. The chain employs TRBV7-8 and TRBJ2-7; TRBD1 matches at 7 bases. V trimming: 3 bases; J trimming: 4 bases; junction bases outside the gene matches: 18. Germline V gives CDR1 SGHVS, CDR2 FQNEAQ. This CDR3 contains 18 residues. CDR3: CASSFKPEPTTGLYEQYF. The CDR3 bases are TGTGCCAGCAGCTTTAAACCCGAGCCGACGACAGGGTTGTACGAGCAGTACTTC.

The CDR3 loop is CASSLGGRLQETQYF. CDR3 nucleotide sequence: TGTGCCAGCAGCTTAGGAGGGCGCCTCCAAGAGACCCAGTACTTC. This sequence joins TRBV11-2 and TRBJ2-5; D possibly corresponds to TRBD2 (5 bases). Between the trimmed V and J ends, which lost 1 base and 1 base, there was a span of 10 bases. Looked up from germline, CDR1 is SGHAT and CDR2 is FQNNGV. The CDR3 runs to 15 residues. The full variable domain, completed using reference TRBV11-2 and TRBJ2-5, is EAGVAQSPRYKIIEKRQSVAFWCNPISGHATLYWYQQILGQGPKLLIQFQNNGVVDDSQLPKDRFSAERLKGVDSTLKIQPAKLEDSAVYLCASSLGGRLQETQYFGPGTRLLVL.

This clonotype was counted many times. The chain couples TRBV12-3 or TRBV12-4 to TRBJ2-3; D perhaps matches TRBD1 (6 bases). The length of the CDR3 is 15 residues. The V gene lost 5 bases and the J gene lost 5 bases, with 17 bases spanning the gap. The CDR3 reads CASSPKNPRGDTQYF. The CDR3 DNA sequence: TGTGCCAGCAGTCCTAAGAACCCCAGGGGAGATACGCAGTATTTT.

This clonotype was observed a few times. The chain carries TRBV6-1 and TRBJ1-3; D remains ambiguous. The V gene's germline CDR1 is MNHNS and CDR2 SASEGT. Trimming cost V 6 bases and J 4 bases, with 13 bases left between them. The CDR3 spans 14 residues. CDR3 sequence (DNA): TGTGCCAGCAGACCGAGTGGACCAGGAAACACCATATATTTT. It encodes CASRPSGPGNTIYF.

About this clonotype: A read error may explain this, as a much larger clone is one base away. The rearrangement uses TRBV2 and TRBJ2-7; D gene uncertain. Germline V CDR1 and CDR2: SNHLY, FYNNEI. This CDR3 spans 11 amino acids. Trimming pared 6 bases from V and 2 bases from J, leaving 5 bases between. CDR3 residues: CASRVAYEQYF. The CDR3 DNA is TGTGCCAGCAGGGTTGCCTACGAGCAGTACTTC.